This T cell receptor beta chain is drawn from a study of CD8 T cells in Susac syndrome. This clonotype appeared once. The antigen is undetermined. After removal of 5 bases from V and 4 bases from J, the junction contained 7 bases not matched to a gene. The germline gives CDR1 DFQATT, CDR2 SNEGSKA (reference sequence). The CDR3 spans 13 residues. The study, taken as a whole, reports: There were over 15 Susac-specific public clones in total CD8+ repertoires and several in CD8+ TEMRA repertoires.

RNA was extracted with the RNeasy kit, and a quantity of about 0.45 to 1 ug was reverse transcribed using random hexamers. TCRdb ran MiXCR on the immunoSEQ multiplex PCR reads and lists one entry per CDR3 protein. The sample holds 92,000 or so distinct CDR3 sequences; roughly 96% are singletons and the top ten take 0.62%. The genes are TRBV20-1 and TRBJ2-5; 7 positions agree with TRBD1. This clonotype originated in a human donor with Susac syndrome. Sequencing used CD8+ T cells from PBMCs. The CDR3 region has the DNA TGCAGTGCTTCGGGACAGAACCGAGAGACCCAGTACTTC. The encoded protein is CSASGQNRETQYF.